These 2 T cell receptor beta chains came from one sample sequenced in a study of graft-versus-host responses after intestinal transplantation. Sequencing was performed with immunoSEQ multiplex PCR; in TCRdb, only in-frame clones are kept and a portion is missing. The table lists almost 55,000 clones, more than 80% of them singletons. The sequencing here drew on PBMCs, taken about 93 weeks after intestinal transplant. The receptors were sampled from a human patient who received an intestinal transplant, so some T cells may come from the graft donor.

The CDR3 DNA follows: TGTGCCAGCAGTTTGTCCGACAGGGTGCTCTACGAGCAGTACTTC. Translation gives CASSLSDRVLYEQYF. The chain is built from TRBV6-9 and TRBJ2-7; 7 nucleotides agree with TRBD1. Germline CDR1 and CDR2: MNHGY and SVAAGI. This CDR3 has 15 amino acids. With 4 bases clipped from V and 3 bases from J, the junction kept 9 bases outside the gene matches.

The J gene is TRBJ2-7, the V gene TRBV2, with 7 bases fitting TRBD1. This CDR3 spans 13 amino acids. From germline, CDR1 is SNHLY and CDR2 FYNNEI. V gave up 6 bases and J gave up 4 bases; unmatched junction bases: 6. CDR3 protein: CASRGTATYEQYF. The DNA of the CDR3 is TGTGCCAGCAGGGGGACAGCAACTTACGAGCAGTACTTC.